Below, 2 T cell receptor beta chains from the same sample are listed, as sequenced in a study of T and B cells in COVID-19 patients. Each TRB amplification used roughly 250-550 ng of genomic DNA from blood. TRB rearrangements were amplified by multiplex PCR with BIOMED2 TRB-A/B primers. MiXCR was run by TCRdb on the multiplex PCR reads, yielding one entry per CDR3 protein. In the table there are some 14,000 distinct CDR3 sequences, roughly 28% of which are singletons. Sequencing input: blood. These receptor sequences come from a human donor who had recovered from COVID-19.

The chain is built from TRBV5-6 and TRBJ1-1; possibly TRBD1 for D (5 bases). Trimming took off 2 bases at V and 2 bases at J, with 19 bases between the two ends. There are 17 residues in the CDR3. Germline V gives CDR1 SGHDT, CDR2 YYEEEE. The CDR3 loop is CASSFSPGWGTNTEAFF. The CDR3 nucleotides read TGTGCCAGCAGCTTCTCCCCAGGGTGGGGGACTAACACTGAAGCTTTCTTT.

By share of the sample, this clonotype is medium-sized. The rearrangement uses TRBV30 and TRBJ2-7; 12 bases match TRBD2. The CDR3 has 16 amino acids. V trimming: 0 bases; J trimming: 3 bases; junction bases outside the gene matches: 6. In germline, CDR1 is GTSNPN, CDR2 SVGIG (reference sequence). The CDR3 loop is CAWSVRPGLAGYEQYF. DNA of the CDR3: TGTGCCTGGAGTGTCCGACCGGGACTAGCGGGCTACGAGCAGTACTTC.